This passage covers 6 T cell receptor beta chains from one sample sequenced in a study of Ad26.COV2.S vaccination and SARS-CoV-2 variants (dated by TCRdb to about 2021). The library was made by the immunoSEQ multiplex PCR assay. Imported from immuneACCESS, the table was reduced by TCRdb to in-frame sequences with V and J called. These copies leave out some clones; in studies compared against another copy, an unresolved V gene accounts for under half, and the cause of the remainder is not known. Here the sample has about 680,000 clones; around 92% occur a single time. The top ten constitute about 1.5% of the sample. Per the publication, the treatment or condition label means: roughly 20 received Ad26.COV2.S at low or high dose, single or two shots; about 5 received placebo; per-sample allocation not given. Repertoires of vaccine and placebo recipients were sequenced from samples taken on day 63 after the first injection.

The sample was peripheral blood, taken in a trial of Ad26.COV2.S vaccine versus placebo. The receptor set was obtained from a person between 18 and 60 years old who received the Ad26.COV2.S COVID-19 vaccine or a placebo.

This clone is a singleton in its sample. CDR3 nucleotides: TGTGCCAGCAGTTTAAGGGCAGGGGGAGGCTATGGCTACACCTTC. It translates to CASSLRAGGGYGYTF. This chain connects TRBV27 to TRBJ1-2, with 7 bases aligning to TRBD1. Germline values: CDR1 MNHEY, CDR2 SMNVEV (reference sequence). CDR3 size: 15 residues. J was trimmed by 4 bases and V by 2 bases; bases with no gene match: 7.

J is TRBJ2-6 and V is TRBV27; 11 bases line up with TRBD1. This CDR3 contains 17 residues. The J segment lost 0 bases and the V segment lost 8 bases, leaving 6 bases of the junction unmatched. The germline V gene encodes CDR1 MNHEY and CDR2 SMNVEV (reference sequence). CDR3 amino acids: CASGGGQGVSGANVLTF. Written as DNA, the CDR3 is TGTGCCAGCGGCGGGGGACAGGGGGTCTCTGGGGCCAACGTCCTGACTTTC.

This clone was detected a few times. The rearrangement joins TRBV4-3 to TRBJ2-3; TRBD2 aligns across 12 bases. Trimming removed 4 bases from V and 2 bases from J; junction bases left unmatched: 4. Germline V gene lookup returns CDR1 LGHNA and CDR2 YSLEER. The CDR3 is made up of 16 amino acids. CDR3 amino acids: CASSPWTSGATDTQYF. CDR3 bases: TGCGCCAGCAGCCCCTGGACTAGCGGGGCCACAGATACGCAGTATTTT.

This rearrangement joins TRBV5-6 to TRBJ1-2, with D unclear. The CDR3 is 14 amino acids. V dropped 0 bases and J dropped 4 bases, with 10 bases sitting between them. Germline V gene lookup returns CDR1 SGHDT and CDR2 YYEEEE. The CDR3 sequence is CASSLEDSFYGYTF. CDR3 in DNA: TGTGCCAGCAGCTTGGAAGATTCCTTCTATGGCTACACCTTC.

This clone appeared a single time. J is TRBJ1-6 and V is TRBV7-9; D gene ambiguous. Trimming stripped 1 base from V and 0 bases from J, with 7 bases between. CDR3 length: 16 residues. In germline, CDR1 is SEHNR, CDR2 FQNEAQ (reference sequence). This CDR3 is CASSLGPSSYNSPLHF. The CDR3 DNA is TGTGCCAGCAGCTTAGGACCTAGCTCCTATAATTCACCCCTCCACTTT.

As for this clone: One end of the junction varies from germline; a read error may be responsible. V usage is TRBV20-1 and J usage is TRBJ2-2; 10 bases fit TRBD2. This CDR3 is built from 17 residues. Germline V lookup: CDR1 DFQATT, CDR2 SNEGSKA (reference sequence). The CDR3, as DNA: TGCAGTGCTAGTCCCCCTAGCGGGAGTAAGAACGCCGGGGAGCTGTTTTTT. It codes for CSASPPSGSKNAGELFF.